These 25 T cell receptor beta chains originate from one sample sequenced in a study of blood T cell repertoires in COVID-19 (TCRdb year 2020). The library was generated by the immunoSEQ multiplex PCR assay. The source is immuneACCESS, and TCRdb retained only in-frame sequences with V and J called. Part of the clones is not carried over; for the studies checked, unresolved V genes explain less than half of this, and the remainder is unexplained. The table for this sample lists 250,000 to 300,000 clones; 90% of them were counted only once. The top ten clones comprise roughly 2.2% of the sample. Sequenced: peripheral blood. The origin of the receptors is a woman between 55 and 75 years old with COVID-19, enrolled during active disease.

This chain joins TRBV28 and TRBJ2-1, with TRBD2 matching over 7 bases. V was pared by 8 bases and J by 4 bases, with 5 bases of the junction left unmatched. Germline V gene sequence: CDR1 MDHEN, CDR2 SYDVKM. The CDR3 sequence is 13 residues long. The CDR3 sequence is CASSRTRYNEQFF. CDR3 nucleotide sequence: TGTGCCAGCTCGAGGACTAGGTACAATGAGCAGTTCTTC.

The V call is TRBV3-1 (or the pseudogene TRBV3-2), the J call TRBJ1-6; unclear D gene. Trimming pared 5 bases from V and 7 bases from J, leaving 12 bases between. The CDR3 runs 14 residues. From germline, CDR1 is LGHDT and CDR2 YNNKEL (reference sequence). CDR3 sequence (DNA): TGTGCCAGCAGCACCGGACTGAGCAATTCACCCCTCCACTTT. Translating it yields CASSTGLSNSPLHF.

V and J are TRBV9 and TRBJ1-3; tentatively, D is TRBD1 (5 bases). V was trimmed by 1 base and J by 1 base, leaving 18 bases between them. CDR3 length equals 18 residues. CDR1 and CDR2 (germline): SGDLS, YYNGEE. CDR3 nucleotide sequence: TGTGCCAGCAGCGTAAGTCTTGGGGCCGATGGTTCTGGAAACACCATATATTTT. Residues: CASSVSLGADGSGNTIYF.

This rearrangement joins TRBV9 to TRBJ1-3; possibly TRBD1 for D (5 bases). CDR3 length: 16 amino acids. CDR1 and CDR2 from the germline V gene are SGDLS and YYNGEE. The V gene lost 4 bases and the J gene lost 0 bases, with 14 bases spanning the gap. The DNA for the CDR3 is TGTGCCAGCAGCCGGCGACAGCTGAGCTCTGGAAACACCATATATTTT. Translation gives CASSRRQLSSGNTIYF.

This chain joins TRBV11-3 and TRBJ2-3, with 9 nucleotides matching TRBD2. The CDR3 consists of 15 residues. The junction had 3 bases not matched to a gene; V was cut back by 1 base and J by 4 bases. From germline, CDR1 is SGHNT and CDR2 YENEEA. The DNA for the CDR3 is TGTGCCAGCAGCTTAGGCGGGGGGGCCGCAGATACGCAGTATTTT. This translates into CASSLGGGAADTQYF.

CDR3 sequence: CASSELAGSGELFF. The CDR3 coding sequence is TGTGCCAGCAGTGAACTAGCGGGCTCCGGGGAGCTGTTTTTT. V gene TRBV25-1 combines with J gene TRBJ2-2, with 8 bases fitting TRBD2. Germline V gene lookup returns CDR1 MGHDK and CDR2 SYGVNS. Trimming took 2 bases from V and 6 from J; bases not matched to a gene: 2. This CDR3 has 14 residues.

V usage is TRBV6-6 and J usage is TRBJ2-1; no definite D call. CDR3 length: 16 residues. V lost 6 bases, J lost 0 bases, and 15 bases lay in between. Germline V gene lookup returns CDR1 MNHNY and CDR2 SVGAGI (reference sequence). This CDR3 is CASSGDHPDSYNEQFF. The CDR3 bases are TGTGCCAGCAGCGGAGACCATCCCGACTCCTACAATGAGCAGTTCTTC.

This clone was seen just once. CDR3 bases: TGTGCCAGCAGTTGGCAGGACTTTTACGAGCAGTACTTC. It is translated as CASSWQDFYEQYF. This rearrangement joins TRBV6-2 or TRBV6-3 to TRBJ2-7; D perhaps matches TRBD2 (5 bases). CDR1 and CDR2 (germline): MNHEY, SVGEGT. The length of the CDR3 is 13 residues. Trimming left V 4 bases short and J 4 bases short, with 11 bases between.

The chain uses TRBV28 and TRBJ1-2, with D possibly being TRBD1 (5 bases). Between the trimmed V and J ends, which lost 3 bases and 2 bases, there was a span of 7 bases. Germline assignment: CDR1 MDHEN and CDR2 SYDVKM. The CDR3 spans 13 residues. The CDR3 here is CASSFGGNYGYTF. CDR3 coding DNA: TGTGCCAGCAGTTTCGGGGGAAACTATGGCTACACCTTC.

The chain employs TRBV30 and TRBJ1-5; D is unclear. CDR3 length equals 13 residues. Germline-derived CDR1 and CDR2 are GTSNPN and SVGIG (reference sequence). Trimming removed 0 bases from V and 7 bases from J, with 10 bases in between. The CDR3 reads CAWSVSLLQPQHF. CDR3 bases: TGTGCCTGGAGTGTAAGCTTGTTGCAGCCCCAGCATTTT.

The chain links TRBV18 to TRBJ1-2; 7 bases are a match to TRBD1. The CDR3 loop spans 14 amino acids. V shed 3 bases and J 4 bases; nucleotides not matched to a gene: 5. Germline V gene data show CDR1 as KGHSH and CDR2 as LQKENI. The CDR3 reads CASSPSDRTYGYTF. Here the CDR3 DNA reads TGTGCCAGCTCACCCTCGGACAGGACCTATGGCTACACCTTC.

The CDR3 DNA sequence: TGTGCCAGCACCCTTGAACTAAATAGCAATCAGCCCCAGCATTTT. It translates to CASTLELNSNQPQHF. The chain carries TRBV5-8 and TRBJ1-5; D gene uncertain. The CDR3 runs to 15 residues. The ends were cut back, 6 bases at V and 0 bases at J, with 13 bases in the middle. Germline CDR1 is SGHTS and CDR2 is YDEGEE. The whole variable domain, remainder taken from reference TRBV5-8 and TRBJ1-5, is EAGVTQSPTHLIKTRGQQATLRCSPISGHTSVYWYQQALGLGLQFLLWYDEGEERNRGNFPPRFSGRQFPNYSSELNVNALELEDSALYLCASTLELNSNQPQHFGDGTRLSIL.

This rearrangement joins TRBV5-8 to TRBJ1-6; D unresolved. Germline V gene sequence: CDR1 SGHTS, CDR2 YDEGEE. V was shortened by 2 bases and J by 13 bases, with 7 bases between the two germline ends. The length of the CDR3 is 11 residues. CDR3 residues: CASSFMSPLHF. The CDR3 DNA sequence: TGTGCCAGCAGCTTTATGAGTCCCCTCCACTTT.

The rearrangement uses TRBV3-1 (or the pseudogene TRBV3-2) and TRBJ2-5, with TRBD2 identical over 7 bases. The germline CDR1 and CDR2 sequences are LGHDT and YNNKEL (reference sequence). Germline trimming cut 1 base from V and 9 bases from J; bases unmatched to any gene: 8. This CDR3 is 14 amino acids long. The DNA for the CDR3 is TGTGCCAGCAGCCAAGGCAGACTTGGGGGGGCCCAGTACTTC. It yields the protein CASSQGRLGGAQYF.

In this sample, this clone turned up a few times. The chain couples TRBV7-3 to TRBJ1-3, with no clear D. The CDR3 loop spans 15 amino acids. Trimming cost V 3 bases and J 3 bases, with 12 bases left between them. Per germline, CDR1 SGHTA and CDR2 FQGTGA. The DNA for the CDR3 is TGTGCCAGCAGCTTGAGCGGGGTCCGTGGAAACACCATATATTTT. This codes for CASSLSGVRGNTIYF.

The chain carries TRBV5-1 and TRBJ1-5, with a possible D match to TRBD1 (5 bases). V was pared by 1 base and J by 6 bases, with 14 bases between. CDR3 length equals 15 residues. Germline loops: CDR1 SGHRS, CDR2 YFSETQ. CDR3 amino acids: CASSLSGGVTQPQHF. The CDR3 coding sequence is TGCGCCAGCAGCTTGAGCGGGGGGGTGACTCAGCCCCAGCATTTT.

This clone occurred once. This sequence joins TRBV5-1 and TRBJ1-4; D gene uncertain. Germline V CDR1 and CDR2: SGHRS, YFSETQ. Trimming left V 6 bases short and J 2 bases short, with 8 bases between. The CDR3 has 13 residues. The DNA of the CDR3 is TGCGCCAGCAAATTGGCTACTAATGAAAAACTGTTTTTT. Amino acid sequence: CASKLATNEKLFF.

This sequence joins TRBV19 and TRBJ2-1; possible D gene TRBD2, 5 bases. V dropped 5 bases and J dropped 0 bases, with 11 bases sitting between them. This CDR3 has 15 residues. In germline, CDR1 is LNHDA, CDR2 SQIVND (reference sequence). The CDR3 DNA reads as TGTGCCAGTAGTCGAGGGAAGAGCTCCTACAATGAGCAGTTCTTC. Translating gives CASSRGKSSYNEQFF.

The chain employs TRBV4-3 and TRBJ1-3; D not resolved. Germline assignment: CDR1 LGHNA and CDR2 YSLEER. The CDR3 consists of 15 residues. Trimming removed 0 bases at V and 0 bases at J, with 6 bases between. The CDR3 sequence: CASSQDPYSGNTIYF. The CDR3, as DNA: TGCGCCAGCAGCCAAGATCCGTACTCTGGAAACACCATATATTTT.

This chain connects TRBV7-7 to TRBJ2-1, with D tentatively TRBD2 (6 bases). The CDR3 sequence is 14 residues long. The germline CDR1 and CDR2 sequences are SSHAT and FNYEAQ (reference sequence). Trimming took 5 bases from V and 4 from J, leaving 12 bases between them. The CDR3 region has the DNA TGTGCCAGCAGCCAGGCCGGGGGTTACAATGAGCAGTTCTTC. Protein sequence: CASSQAGGYNEQFF.

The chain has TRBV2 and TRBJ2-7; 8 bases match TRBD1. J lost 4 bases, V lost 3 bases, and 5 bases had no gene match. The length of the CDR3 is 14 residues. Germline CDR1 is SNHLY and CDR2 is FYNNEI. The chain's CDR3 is CASSDFQGAYEQYF. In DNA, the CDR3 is TGTGCCAGCAGTGATTTCCAGGGGGCGTACGAGCAGTACTTC.

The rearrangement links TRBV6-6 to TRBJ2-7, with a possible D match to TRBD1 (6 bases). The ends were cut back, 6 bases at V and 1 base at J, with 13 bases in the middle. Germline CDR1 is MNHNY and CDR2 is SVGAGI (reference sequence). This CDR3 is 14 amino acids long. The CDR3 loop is CASRRQDPSYEQYF. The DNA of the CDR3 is TGTGCCAGCAGACGACAGGATCCTTCCTACGAGCAGTACTTC.

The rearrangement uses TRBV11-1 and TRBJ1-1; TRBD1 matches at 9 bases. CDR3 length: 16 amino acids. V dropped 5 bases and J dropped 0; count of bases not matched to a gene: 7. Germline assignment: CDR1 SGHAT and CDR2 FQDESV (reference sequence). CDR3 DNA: TGTGCCAGCAGCCCCGGGACAGGGAGAATGAACACTGAAGCTTTCTTT. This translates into CASSPGTGRMNTEAFF.

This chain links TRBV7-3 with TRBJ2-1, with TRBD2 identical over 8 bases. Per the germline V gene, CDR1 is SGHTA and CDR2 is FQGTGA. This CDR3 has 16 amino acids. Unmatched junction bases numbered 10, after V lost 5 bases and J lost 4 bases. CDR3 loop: CASSALAAGSYNEQFF. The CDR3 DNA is TGTGCCAGCAGCGCACTAGCGGCGGGGTCTTACAATGAGCAGTTCTTC.

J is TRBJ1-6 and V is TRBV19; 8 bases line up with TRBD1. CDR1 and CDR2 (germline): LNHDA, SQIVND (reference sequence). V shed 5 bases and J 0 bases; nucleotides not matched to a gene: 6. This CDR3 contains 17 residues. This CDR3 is CASSQYRGSSYNSPLHF. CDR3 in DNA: TGTGCCAGTAGTCAATACAGGGGGAGCTCCTATAATTCACCCCTCCACTTT.